This T cell receptor beta chain was obtained from a study of blood T cell repertoires in COVID-19. The V gene lost 2 bases and the J gene lost 7 bases, with 12 bases spanning the gap. The germline gives CDR1 SNHLY, CDR2 FYNNEI. This CDR3 contains 15 residues. Clones were sequenced by immunoSEQ multiplex PCR, and TCRdb holds only the in-frame ones, with some missing. The sample shows fewer than 250,000 clones, around 82% of them seen only once. The sample was PBMCs or T cells enriched from blood (not recorded which). The gene calls are TRBV2 and TRBJ1-6; D remains unclear. The source of this sequence is a woman aged 45-65 years who had been exposed to COVID-19. As DNA, the CDR3 is TGTGCCAGCAGTGAAATTCAGGCTTGGAATTCACCCCTCCACTTT. Amino acid sequence: CASSEIQAWNSPLHF.